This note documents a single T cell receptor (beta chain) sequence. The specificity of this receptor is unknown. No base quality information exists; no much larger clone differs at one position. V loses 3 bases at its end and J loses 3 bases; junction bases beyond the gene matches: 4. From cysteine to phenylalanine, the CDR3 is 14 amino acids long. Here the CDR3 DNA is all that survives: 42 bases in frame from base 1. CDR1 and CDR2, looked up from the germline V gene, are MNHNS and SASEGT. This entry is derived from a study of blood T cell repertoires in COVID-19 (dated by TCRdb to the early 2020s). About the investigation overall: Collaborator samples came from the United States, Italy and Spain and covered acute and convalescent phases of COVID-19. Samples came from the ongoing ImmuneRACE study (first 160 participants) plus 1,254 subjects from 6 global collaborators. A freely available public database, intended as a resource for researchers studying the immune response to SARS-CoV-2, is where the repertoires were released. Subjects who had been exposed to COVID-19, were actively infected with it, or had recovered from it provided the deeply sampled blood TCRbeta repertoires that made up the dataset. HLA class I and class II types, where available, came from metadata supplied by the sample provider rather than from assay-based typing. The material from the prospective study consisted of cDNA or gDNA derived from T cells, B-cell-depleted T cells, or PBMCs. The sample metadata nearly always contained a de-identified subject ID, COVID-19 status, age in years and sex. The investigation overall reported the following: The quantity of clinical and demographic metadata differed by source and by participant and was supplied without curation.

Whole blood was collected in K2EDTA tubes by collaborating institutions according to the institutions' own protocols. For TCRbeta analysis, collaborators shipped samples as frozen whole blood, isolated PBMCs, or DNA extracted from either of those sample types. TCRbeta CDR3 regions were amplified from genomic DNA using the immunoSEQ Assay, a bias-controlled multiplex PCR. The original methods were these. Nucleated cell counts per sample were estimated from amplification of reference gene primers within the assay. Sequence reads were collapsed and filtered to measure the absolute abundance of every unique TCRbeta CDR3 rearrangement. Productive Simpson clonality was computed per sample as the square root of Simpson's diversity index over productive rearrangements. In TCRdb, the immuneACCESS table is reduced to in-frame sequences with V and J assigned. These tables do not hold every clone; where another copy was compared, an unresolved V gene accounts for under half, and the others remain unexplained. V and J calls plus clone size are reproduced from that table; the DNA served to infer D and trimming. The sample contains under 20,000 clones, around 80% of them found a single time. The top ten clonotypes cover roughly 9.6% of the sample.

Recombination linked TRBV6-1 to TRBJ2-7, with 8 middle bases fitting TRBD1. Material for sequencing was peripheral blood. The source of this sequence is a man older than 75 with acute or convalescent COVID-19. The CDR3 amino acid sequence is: CASSDGQGFYEQYF. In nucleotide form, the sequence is TGTGCCAGCAGTGATGGACAGGGATTCTACGAGCAGTACTTC.